Included here is one TCR beta chain sequence, with context. Per the original data handling: Amplification of reference gene primers provided the estimated nucleated cell counts. This table comes from immunoSEQ multiplex PCR, and its TCRdb copy is limited to in-frame clones, with some not included. D and trimming were read from the DNA, whereas the V and J calls and clone size are those reported in that table. The sample yields under 200,000 clones, about four fifths seen once. The CDR3 extends over 14 amino acids. Trimming left V 2 bases short and J 0 bases short, with 7 bases between. CDR1 and CDR2 from the germline V gene are SGHVS and FQNEAQ. Everyone who took part was roughly 18 to 89 years old, and they came from roughly 25 US areas. These data originate in a study of blood T cell repertoires in COVID-19. Turning to the study itself: There were acute and convalescent COVID-19 samples, and they came from the United States, Italy and Spain. The analysed material was cDNA or gDNA that came from T cells, B-cell-depleted T cells, or PBMCs.

This receptor was taken from a woman aged 60-70 years who had recovered from COVID-19. Sequencing was carried out using PBMCs or T cells enriched from blood (not recorded which). The chain couples TRBV7-8 to TRBJ1-2; D unclear. CDR3 amino acids: CASSLTETNYGYTF. CDR3 DNA: TGTGCCAGCAGCTTAACAGAGACTAACTATGGCTACACCTTC. Full variable domain (outside the CDR3, taken from reference TRBV7-8 and TRBJ1-2): GAGVSQSPRYKVAKRGQDVALRCDPISGHVSLFWYQQALGQGPEFLTYFQNEAQLDKSGLPSDRFFAERPEGSVSTLKIQRTQQEDSAVYLCASSLTETNYGYTFGSGTRLTVV.